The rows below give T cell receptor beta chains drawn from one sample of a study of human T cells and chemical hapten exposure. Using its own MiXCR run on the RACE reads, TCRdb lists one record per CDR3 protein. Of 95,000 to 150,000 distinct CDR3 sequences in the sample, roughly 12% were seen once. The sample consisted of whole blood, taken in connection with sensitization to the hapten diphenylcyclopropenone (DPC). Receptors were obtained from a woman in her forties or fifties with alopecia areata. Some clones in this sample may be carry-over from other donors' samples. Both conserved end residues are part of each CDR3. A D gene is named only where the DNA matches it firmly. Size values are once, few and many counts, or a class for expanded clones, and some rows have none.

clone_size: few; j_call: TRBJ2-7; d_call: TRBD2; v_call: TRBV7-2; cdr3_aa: CATGGAYEQYF; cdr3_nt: TGTGCCACGGGGGGGGCCTACGAGCAGTACTTC
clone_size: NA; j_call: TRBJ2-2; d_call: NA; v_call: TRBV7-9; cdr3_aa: CASSLTSSNTGELFF; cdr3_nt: TGTGCCAGCAGCTTGACTAGTTCGAACACCGGGGAGCTGTTTTTT
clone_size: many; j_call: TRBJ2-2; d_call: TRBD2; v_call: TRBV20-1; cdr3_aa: CSASSRTSGRTGELFF; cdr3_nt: TGCAGTGCTTCCTCCCGGACTAGCGGGAGGACCGGGGAGCTGTTTTTT
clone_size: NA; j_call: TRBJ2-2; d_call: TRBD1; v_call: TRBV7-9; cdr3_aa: CASSLTVGDRGWTGELFF; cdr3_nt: TGTGCCAGCAGCCTAACCGTGGGGGACAGGGGTTGGACCGGGGAGCTGTTTTTT
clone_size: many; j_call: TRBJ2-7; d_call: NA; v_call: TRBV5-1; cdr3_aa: CASSWQGRPDYEQYF; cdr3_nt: TGCGCCAGCAGCTGGCAGGGCCGCCCAGACTACGAGCAGTACTTC
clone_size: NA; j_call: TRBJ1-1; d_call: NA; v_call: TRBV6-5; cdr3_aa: CASSYGGAPGTEAFF; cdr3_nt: TGTGCCAGCAGTTACGGTGGGGCCCCGGGGACTGAAGCTTTCTTT
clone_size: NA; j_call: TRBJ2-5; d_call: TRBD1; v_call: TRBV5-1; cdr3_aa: CASSWDGTEETQYF; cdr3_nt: TGCGCCAGCAGCTGGGATGGGACAGAAGAGACCCAGTACTTC
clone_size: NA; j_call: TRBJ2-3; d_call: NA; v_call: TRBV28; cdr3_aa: CASSHGRTDTQYF; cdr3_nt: TGTGCCAGCAGCCACGGGCGTACAGATACGCAGTATTTT
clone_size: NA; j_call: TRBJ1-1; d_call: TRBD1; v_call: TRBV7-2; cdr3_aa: CASSLDRAVTEAFF; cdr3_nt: TGTGCCAGCAGCTTGGACAGGGCGGTCACTGAAGCTTTCTTT
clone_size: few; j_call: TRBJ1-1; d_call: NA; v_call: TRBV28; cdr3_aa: CASSLEGRIDTEAFF; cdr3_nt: TGTGCCAGCAGTTTAGAGGGGCGTATCGACACTGAAGCTTTCTTT
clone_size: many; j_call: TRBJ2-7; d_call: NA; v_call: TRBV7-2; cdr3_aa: CASSSTGVRGYEQYF; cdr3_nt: TGTGCCAGCAGCTCCACAGGGGTGCGGGGTTACGAGCAGTACTTC
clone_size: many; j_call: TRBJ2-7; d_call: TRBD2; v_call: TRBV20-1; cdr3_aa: CSASRAGPTYEQYF; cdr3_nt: TGCAGTGCTAGTAGAGCGGGACCCACCTACGAGCAGTACTTC
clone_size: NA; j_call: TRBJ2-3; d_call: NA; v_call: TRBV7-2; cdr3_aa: CASSLAQVDTQYF; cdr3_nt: TGTGCCAGCAGCTTAGCGCAGGTAGATACGCAGTATTTT
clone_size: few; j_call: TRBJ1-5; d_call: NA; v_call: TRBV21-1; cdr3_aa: CASLGQPQHF; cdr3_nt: TGTGCCAGCTTAGGTCAGCCCCAGCATTTT
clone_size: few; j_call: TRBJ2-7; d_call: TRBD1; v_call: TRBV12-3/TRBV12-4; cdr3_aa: CASRPTGQGFEQYF; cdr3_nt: TGTGCCAGCAGGCCTACCGGACAGGGTTTCGAGCAGTACTTC
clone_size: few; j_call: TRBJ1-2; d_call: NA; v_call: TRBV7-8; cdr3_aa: CASSEGGAWYGYTF; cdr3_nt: TGTGCCAGCAGCGAGGGGGGGGCCTGGTATGGCTACACCTTC
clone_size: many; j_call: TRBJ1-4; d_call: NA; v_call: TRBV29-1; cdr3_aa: CSVGGATNEKLFF; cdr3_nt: TGCAGCGTTGGCGGCGCAACTAATGAAAAACTGTTTTTT
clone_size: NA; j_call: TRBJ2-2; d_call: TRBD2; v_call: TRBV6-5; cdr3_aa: CASSLRGVWGNTGELFF; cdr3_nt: TGTGCCAGCAGTCTCCGGGGGGTTTGGGGGAACACCGGGGAGCTGTTTTTT
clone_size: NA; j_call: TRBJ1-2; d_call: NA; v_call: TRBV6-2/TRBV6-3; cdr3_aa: CASSPLNGYTF; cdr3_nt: TGTGCCAGCAGCCCCCTTAATGGCTACACCTTC
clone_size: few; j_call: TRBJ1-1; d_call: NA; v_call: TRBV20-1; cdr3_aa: CSAIVNTEAFF; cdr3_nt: TGCAGTGCTATTGTGAACACTGAAGCTTTCTTT
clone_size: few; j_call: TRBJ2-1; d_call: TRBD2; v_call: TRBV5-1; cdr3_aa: CASSLSSGSSYNEQFF; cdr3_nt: TGCGCCAGCAGCTTGTCTAGCGGGAGCTCCTACAATGAGCAGTTCTTC
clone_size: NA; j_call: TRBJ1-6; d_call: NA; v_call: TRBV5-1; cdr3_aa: CASSPGAYNSPLHF; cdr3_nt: TGCGCCAGCAGCCCGGGGGCTTATAATTCACCCCTCCACTTT
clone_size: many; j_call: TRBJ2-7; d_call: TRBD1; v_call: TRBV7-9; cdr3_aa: CASSLGGQREQYF; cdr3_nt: TGTGCCAGCAGCTTAGGGGGACAGCGCGAGCAGTACTTC
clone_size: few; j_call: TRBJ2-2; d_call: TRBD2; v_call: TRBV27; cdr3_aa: CASSSRLAENTGELFF; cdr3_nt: TGTGCCAGCAGTTCCCGACTAGCGGAGAACACCGGGGAGCTGTTTTTT
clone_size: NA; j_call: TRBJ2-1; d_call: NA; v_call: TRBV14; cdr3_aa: CASSPQFYNEQFF; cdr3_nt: TGTGCCAGCAGCCCCCAGTTCTACAATGAGCAGTTCTTC
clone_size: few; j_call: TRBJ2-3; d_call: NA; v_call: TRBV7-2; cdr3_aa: CASSLESYTQYF; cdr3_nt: TGTGCCAGCAGCTTAGAAAGCTATACGCAGTATTTT
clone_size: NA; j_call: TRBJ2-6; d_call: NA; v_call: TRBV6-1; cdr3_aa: CASSEEWTGSLSGANVLTF; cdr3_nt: TGTGCCAGCAGCGAGGAATGGACGGGCAGCCTCTCTGGGGCCAACGTCCTGACTTTC
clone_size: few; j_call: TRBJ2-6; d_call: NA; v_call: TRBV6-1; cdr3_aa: CASSEPPGYSGANVLTF; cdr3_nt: TGTGCCAGCAGTGAACCTCCAGGTTACTCTGGGGCCAACGTCCTGACTTTC
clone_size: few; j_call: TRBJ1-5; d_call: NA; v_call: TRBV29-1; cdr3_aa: CSVGRLLKPQHF; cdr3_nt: TGCAGCGTTGGTAGACTCTTGAAGCCCCAGCATTTT
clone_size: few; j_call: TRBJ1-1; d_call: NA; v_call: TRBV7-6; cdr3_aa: CASSLGVGPSTEAFF; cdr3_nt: TGTGCCAGCAGCTTAGGGGTGGGACCCTCAACTGAAGCTTTCTTT
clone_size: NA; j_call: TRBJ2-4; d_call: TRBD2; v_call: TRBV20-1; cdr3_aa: CSARTSGNQYF; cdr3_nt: TGCAGTGCTAGAACTAGCGGAAATCAGTACTTC
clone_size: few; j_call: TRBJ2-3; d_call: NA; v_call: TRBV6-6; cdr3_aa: CASSQTLMDDTQYF; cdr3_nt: TGTGCCAGCAGTCAGACATTGATGGACGATACGCAGTATTTT
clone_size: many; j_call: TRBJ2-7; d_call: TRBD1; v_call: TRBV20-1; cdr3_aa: CSVRQGIYEQYF; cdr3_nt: TGCAGTGTGAGACAGGGGATTTACGAGCAGTACTTC
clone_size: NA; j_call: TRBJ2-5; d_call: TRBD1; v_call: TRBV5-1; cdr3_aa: CASSFPTGGLETQYF; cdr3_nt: TGCGCCAGCAGCTTCCCGACAGGGGGCTTAGAGACCCAGTACTTC
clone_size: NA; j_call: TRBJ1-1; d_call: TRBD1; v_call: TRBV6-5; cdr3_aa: CASKTGRWTEAFF; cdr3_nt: TGTGCCAGCAAGACAGGGCGATGGACTGAAGCTTTCTTT
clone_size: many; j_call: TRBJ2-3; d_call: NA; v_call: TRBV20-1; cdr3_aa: CSAPDSRWGTDTQYF; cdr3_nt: TGCAGTGCACCCGACTCTCGTTGGGGCACAGATACGCAGTATTTT
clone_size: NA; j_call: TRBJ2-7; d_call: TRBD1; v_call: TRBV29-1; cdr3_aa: CSVEADRPYEQYF; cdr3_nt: TGCAGCGTTGAAGCGGACAGGCCCTACGAGCAGTACTTC
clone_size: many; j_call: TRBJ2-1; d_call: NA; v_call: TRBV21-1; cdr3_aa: CASSCDRGEDEQFF; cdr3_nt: TGTGCCAGCAGCTGCGACAGGGGAGAGGATGAGCAGTTCTTC
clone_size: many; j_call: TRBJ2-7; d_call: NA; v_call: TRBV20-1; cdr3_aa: CSAPLRQQLYEQYF; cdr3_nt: TGCAGTGCTCCTCTTAGACAGCAGCTATACGAGCAGTACTTC
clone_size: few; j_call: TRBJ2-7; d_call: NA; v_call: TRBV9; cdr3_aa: CASSVGGSSYEQYF; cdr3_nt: TGTGCCAGCAGCGTAGGGGGGAGCTCCTACGAGCAGTACTTC
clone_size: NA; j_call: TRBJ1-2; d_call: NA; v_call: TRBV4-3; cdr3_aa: CASSQDRAAWGGYTF; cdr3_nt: TGCGCCAGCAGCCAAGATCGGGCAGCCTGGGGGGGCTACACCTTC
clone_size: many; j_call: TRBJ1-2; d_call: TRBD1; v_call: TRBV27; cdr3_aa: CASSLSGRGGYGYTF; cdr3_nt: TGTGCCAGCAGTTTAAGTGGCAGGGGGGGCTATGGCTACACCTTC
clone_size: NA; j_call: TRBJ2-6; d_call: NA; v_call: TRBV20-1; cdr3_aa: CSAPTPGANVLTF; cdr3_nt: TGCAGTGCTCCCACCCCGGGGGCCAACGTCCTGACTTTC